The text below deals with one T cell receptor (beta chain). Antigen unknown. CDR3 length: 19 amino acids. Germline CDR1 LGHNA, CDR2 YNFKEQ. The V gene end was trimmed by 1 base and the J gene end by 0 bases; junction bases not matched to a gene: 9. This entry is derived from a study of CD8+CD57+ T cells in acquired aplastic anemia. Study background: On average, sorted CD4+ and CD8+ cells gave 3.2 ug of DNA. Healthy donor CD4+ cell samples had a mean of around 11 million reads. General observations from the study: Researchers report that about 29 CD8+ CDR3 sequences appeared in both patients and controls. Patients and controls were not found to differ significantly in CD8+ Simpson's diversity.

Genomic DNA provided the template from which TCR beta VDJ and CDR3 profiles were obtained. Using its own MiXCR run on the reads, TCRdb lists one record per CDR3 protein. The table includes some 180,000 distinct CDR3 sequences, about half detected once. The chain links TRBV4-2 to TRBJ2-3, with TRBD2 matching 11 bases. The source of this sequence is a human donor in good health. Specimen: sorted CD4+, CD8+, or CD8+CD57+ T cells (not recorded which) from PBMCs. In DNA, the CDR3 is TGTGCCAGCAGCCAAGTGGGGACTAGCGGTACTTCTAGCACAGATACGCAGTATTTT. Protein sequence: CASSQVGTSGTSSTDTQYF.